A selection of T cell receptor beta chains follows, all from one sample in a study of beta chain features in type 1 diabetes. Libraries were prepared by immunoSEQ multiplex PCR; TCRdb keeps only in-frame clonotypes and omits some of them. This sample has 130,000 or so clones, with 16% found just once. The sequencing input was central memory CD4+ T cells from blood. These TCRs come from a man aged 25-45 years with type 1 diabetes. Each CDR3 is given with its conserved first and last residue. A D gene is named only where the DNA matches it firmly. Only part of the rows carry a size: once, few, many, or a class if the clone is expanded.

j_gene: TRBJ2-7
abundance: -
v_gene: TRBV15
d_gene: -
CDR3nt: TGTGCCACCAGCAGAGATACTGGGCGTCGCGAGCAGTACTTC
CDR3aa: CATSRDTGRREQYF

j_gene: TRBJ2-5
abundance: -
v_gene: TRBV5-1
d_gene: -
CDR3nt: TGCGCCAGCAGCGTATCGGGACGCAGCCAAGAGACCCAGTACTTC
CDR3aa: CASSVSGRSQETQYF

j_gene: TRBJ2-1
abundance: many
v_gene: TRBV18
d_gene: -
CDR3nt: TGTGCCAGCTCACCACCATCCACAGGACGGAACAATGAGCAGTTCTTC
CDR3aa: CASSPPSTGRNNEQFF

j_gene: TRBJ1-2
abundance: -
v_gene: TRBV4-2
d_gene: TRBD1
CDR3nt: TGTGCCAGCAGCCAAGAGCGAGACAGGGATTTCGCGATTGGCTACACCTTC
CDR3aa: CASSQERDRDFAIGYTF

j_gene: TRBJ2-5
abundance: -
v_gene: TRBV5-1
d_gene: -
CDR3nt: TGCGCCAGCAGCTCCCTCGGGACGGGCCAAGAGACCCAGTACTTC
CDR3aa: CASSSLGTGQETQYF

j_gene: TRBJ1-6
abundance: -
v_gene: TRBV6-4
d_gene: -
CDR3nt: TGTGCCAGCAGTCTCGACAGAGATTCACCCCTCCACTTT
CDR3aa: CASSLDRDSPLHF

j_gene: TRBJ1-5
abundance: few
v_gene: TRBV5-4
d_gene: -
CDR3nt: TGTGCCAGCAGCTTGGCGGGGAGCAATCAGCCCCAGCATTTT
CDR3aa: CASSLAGSNQPQHF

j_gene: TRBJ1-2
abundance: few
v_gene: TRBV5-6
d_gene: -
CDR3nt: TGTGCCAGCAGCTTGGAGAATTGGATCCGTACCTTC
CDR3aa: CASSLENWIRTF

j_gene: TRBJ2-3
abundance: few
v_gene: TRBV11-1
d_gene: TRBD2
CDR3nt: TGTGCCAGCAGCTTAGCGCCAGAGCGGGGCCGCAGCACAGATACGCAGTATTTT
CDR3aa: CASSLAPERGRSTDTQYF

j_gene: TRBJ1-6
abundance: few
v_gene: TRBV25-1
d_gene: TRBD1
CDR3nt: TGTGCCAGCACGGAACGGGACAGCTATAATTCACCCCTCCACTTT
CDR3aa: CASTERDSYNSPLHF

j_gene: TRBJ1-4
abundance: -
v_gene: TRBV18
d_gene: -
CDR3nt: TGTGCCAGCTCACCGACGGCGGGGGCAAAAGAAAAACTGTTTTTT
CDR3aa: CASSPTAGAKEKLFF

j_gene: TRBJ2-5
abundance: many
v_gene: TRBV13
d_gene: -
CDR3nt: TGTGCCAGCAGTGGCAAGCGAGGGGCCGGGTTCCGAGAGACCCAGTACTTC
CDR3aa: CASSGKRGAGFRETQYF

j_gene: TRBJ2-6
abundance: -
v_gene: TRBV4-3
d_gene: -
CDR3nt: TGCGCCAGCAGCCAAGATCGATCGGGGGCCAACGTCCTGACTTTC
CDR3aa: CASSQDRSGANVLTF

j_gene: TRBJ2-3
abundance: few
v_gene: TRBV7-2
d_gene: TRBD2
CDR3nt: TGTGCCAGCAGCTTAGACGGGGGGGCCCGAACAGATACGCAGTATTTT
CDR3aa: CASSLDGGARTDTQYF

j_gene: TRBJ2-7
abundance: -
v_gene: TRBV20-1
d_gene: -
CDR3nt: TGCTCAAGCCAGAGGACCTACGAGCAGTACTTC
CDR3aa: CSSQRTYEQYF

j_gene: TRBJ1-2
abundance: -
v_gene: TRBV30
d_gene: -
CDR3nt: TGTGCCTGGAGTGTGTGGGAGCGCGGCTACACCTTC
CDR3aa: CAWSVWERGYTF

j_gene: TRBJ2-5
abundance: many
v_gene: TRBV7-2
d_gene: -
CDR3nt: TGTGCCAGCAGCTCAGGACAGCAAGAGACCCAGTACTTC
CDR3aa: CASSSGQQETQYF

j_gene: TRBJ2-5
abundance: few
v_gene: TRBV6-1
d_gene: TRBD2
CDR3nt: TGTGCCAGCAGTGACTGGGCTAGCGGGGGTGAGACCCAGTACTTC
CDR3aa: CASSDWASGGETQYF

j_gene: TRBJ2-7
abundance: -
v_gene: TRBV10-1
d_gene: -
CDR3nt: TGCGCCAGCAGTGGGGCACCATCCTACGAGCAGTACTTC
CDR3aa: CASSGAPSYEQYF

j_gene: TRBJ2-1
abundance: many
v_gene: TRBV9
d_gene: TRBD1
CDR3nt: TGTGCCAGCAGCTCGGACAGGGAGGACCATGAGCAGTTCTTC
CDR3aa: CASSSDREDHEQFF

j_gene: TRBJ2-1
abundance: few
v_gene: TRBV27
d_gene: TRBD2
CDR3nt: TGTGCCAGCAGTTTAGCGGGGGAGACCTACAATGAGCAGTTCTTC
CDR3aa: CASSLAGETYNEQFF

j_gene: TRBJ2-6
abundance: few
v_gene: TRBV7-8
d_gene: -
CDR3nt: TGTGCCAGCAGCTCCCTCACTAGATTTGCTGGGGCCAACGTCCTGACTTTC
CDR3aa: CASSSLTRFAGANVLTF

j_gene: TRBJ2-1
abundance: -
v_gene: TRBV5-1
d_gene: -
CDR3nt: TGCGCCAGCAGCTTTCTCCTAGTCTCCAATGAGCAGTTCTTC
CDR3aa: CASSFLLVSNEQFF

j_gene: TRBJ2-3
abundance: few
v_gene: TRBV30
d_gene: TRBD1
CDR3nt: TGTGCCTGGAGTCCAGGACAGGGGCCCACAGATACGCAGTATTTT
CDR3aa: CAWSPGQGPTDTQYF

j_gene: TRBJ2-7
abundance: few
v_gene: TRBV6-5
d_gene: -
CDR3nt: TGTGCCAGCAGCCTGACTAATGGGTACGAGCAGTACTTC
CDR3aa: CASSLTNGYEQYF

j_gene: TRBJ2-7
abundance: few
v_gene: TRBV7-2
d_gene: -
CDR3nt: TGTGCCAGCAGCCCACAGGGCCAGGGAACCTACGAGCAGTACTTC
CDR3aa: CASSPQGQGTYEQYF

j_gene: TRBJ1-1
abundance: few
v_gene: TRBV19
d_gene: -
CDR3nt: TGTGCCAGTAGTAAGGCGGGAGTAGGGACTGAAGCTTTCTTT
CDR3aa: CASSKAGVGTEAFF

j_gene: TRBJ2-6
abundance: many
v_gene: TRBV13
d_gene: -
CDR3nt: TGTGCCAGCGGACTACCCAATTCGGGCCGCTCTGGGGCCAACGTCCTGACTTTC
CDR3aa: CASGLPNSGRSGANVLTF

j_gene: TRBJ1-4
abundance: -
v_gene: TRBV29-1
d_gene: TRBD1
CDR3nt: TGCAGCGTTGAGCTCAGGGGGGGAGAAAAACTGTTTTTT
CDR3aa: CSVELRGGEKLFF

j_gene: TRBJ2-5
abundance: -
v_gene: TRBV5-1
d_gene: -
CDR3nt: TGCGCCAGCAGCTTGTTCGCGGAGCAAGAGACCCAGTACTTC
CDR3aa: CASSLFAEQETQYF

j_gene: TRBJ2-7
abundance: -
v_gene: TRBV7-2
d_gene: -
CDR3nt: TGTGCCAGCACCCGCGGGGACAGCTCCTACGAGCAGTACTTC
CDR3aa: CASTRGDSSYEQYF

j_gene: TRBJ2-7
abundance: -
v_gene: TRBV6-1
d_gene: TRBD1
CDR3nt: TGTGCCAGCAGCGAACAGGGGCCGAGGGACGAGCAGTACTTC
CDR3aa: CASSEQGPRDEQYF

j_gene: TRBJ2-2
abundance: -
v_gene: TRBV6-6
d_gene: -
CDR3nt: TGTGCCAGCAGTTACCGACCGGACGGCACCGGGGAGCTGTTTTTT
CDR3aa: CASSYRPDGTGELFF

j_gene: TRBJ1-2
abundance: -
v_gene: TRBV5-1
d_gene: -
CDR3nt: TGCGCCAGCAGCTTGGCAGACCTGGCAAATGGCTACACCTTC
CDR3aa: CASSLADLANGYTF

j_gene: TRBJ1-1
abundance: few
v_gene: TRBV10-3
d_gene: TRBD1
CDR3nt: TGTGCCATCAGTTCTTCCGCGGGACAGGGGGACACTGAAGCTTTCTTT
CDR3aa: CAISSSAGQGDTEAFF

j_gene: TRBJ2-7
abundance: few
v_gene: TRBV18
d_gene: TRBD1
CDR3nt: TGTGCCAGCTCACTACTACAGGGGAAAGGGGGCGAGCAGTACTTC
CDR3aa: CASSLLQGKGGEQYF

j_gene: TRBJ2-5
abundance: -
v_gene: TRBV7-3
d_gene: TRBD1
CDR3nt: TGTGCCAGCAGCCAGGGGGCGGAGGAGACCCAGTACTTC
CDR3aa: CASSQGAEETQYF

j_gene: TRBJ2-3
abundance: -
v_gene: TRBV9
d_gene: -
CDR3nt: TGTGCCAGCAGCGTAGTCGGGACGGCAGATACGCAGTATTTT
CDR3aa: CASSVVGTADTQYF

j_gene: TRBJ2-1
abundance: -
v_gene: TRBV29-1
d_gene: TRBD1
CDR3nt: TGCAGCGCCCCGACCGGGACAGGAAACAATGAGCAGTTCTTC
CDR3aa: CSAPTGTGNNEQFF

j_gene: TRBJ1-4
abundance: few
v_gene: TRBV4-3
d_gene: -
CDR3nt: TGCGCCAGCAGCCACCGACGTGGGAGGGTCCCTAATGAAAAACTGTTTTTT
CDR3aa: CASSHRRGRVPNEKLFF

j_gene: TRBJ2-7
abundance: -
v_gene: TRBV7-6
d_gene: TRBD2
CDR3nt: TGTGCCAGCAGTCCGACCCCTAGCGGGGTCTCCTACGAGCAGTACTTC
CDR3aa: CASSPTPSGVSYEQYF

j_gene: TRBJ1-2
abundance: -
v_gene: TRBV9
d_gene: -
CDR3nt: TGTGCCAGCAGCGTAGATGGGGGGCTCAGCTACACCTTC
CDR3aa: CASSVDGGLSYTF